This TCR beta chain was profiled in a study of cytomegalovirus exposure and HLA in healthy donors. The study, taken as a whole, reports: A link between a missense DCLRE1C variant and TCR beta V- and J-gene trimming emerged from a later analysis.

Comments on this clone: The target antigen is unknown.

Germline CDR1 LNHDA, CDR2 SQIVND (reference sequence). The CDR3 is 16 amino acids. J was trimmed by 0 bases and V by 3 bases; bases with no gene match: 3. In the PCR, 60 Vbeta and 13 Jbeta primers were used. This table comes from immunoSEQ multiplex PCR, and its TCRdb copy is limited to in-frame clones, with some not included. The sample yields roughly 140,000 clones, roughly 70% seen once. The sequenced sample consisted of PBMCs. The TCR sequence derives from a woman aged 35 to 49 in good health and CMV-seronegative. The J gene is TRBJ2-1, the V gene TRBV19, with 9 bases fitting TRBD1. The CDR3, as DNA: TGTGCCAGTAGTATGTTGGACAGGGGCTCCTACAATGAGCAGTTCTTC. Amino acids: CASSMLDRGSYNEQFF.